The 2 T cell receptor beta chains presented below share a single source sample, sequenced in a study of cytomegalovirus exposure and HLA in healthy donors. 60 Vbeta and 13 Jbeta primers were used in PCR. Profiled with immunoSEQ multiplex PCR; TCRdb holds only in-frame clones, not every one. Of some 120,000 clones in the sample, more than 80% were seen once. Sequencing used PBMCs. The receptor set was obtained from a young man in good health and CMV-seronegative.

The CDR3 is CASSKTGLSPTGEQYF. DNA for the CDR3: TGTGCCAGCAGCAAAACGGGACTGTCTCCTACCGGCGAGCAGTACTTC. The chain joins TRBV9 to TRBJ2-5, with D possibly matching TRBD2 (6 bases). The J call may be incorrect, as the DNA end agrees better with TRBJ2-7. The germline V gene has CDR1 SGDLS and CDR2 YYNGEE. The CDR3 extends over 16 amino acids.

The V call is TRBV29-1, the J call TRBJ1-2, with 10 bases that match TRBD1. This CDR3 spans 13 amino acids. The V segment lost 4 bases and the J segment 4 bases; nucleotides outside the gene matches: 3. Germline V gene lookup returns CDR1 SQVTM and CDR2 ANQGSEA. The CDR3 coding sequence is TGCAGCGTTGGGGACAGGGGTGGCTATGGCTACACCTTC. Its protein is CSVGDRGGYGYTF.